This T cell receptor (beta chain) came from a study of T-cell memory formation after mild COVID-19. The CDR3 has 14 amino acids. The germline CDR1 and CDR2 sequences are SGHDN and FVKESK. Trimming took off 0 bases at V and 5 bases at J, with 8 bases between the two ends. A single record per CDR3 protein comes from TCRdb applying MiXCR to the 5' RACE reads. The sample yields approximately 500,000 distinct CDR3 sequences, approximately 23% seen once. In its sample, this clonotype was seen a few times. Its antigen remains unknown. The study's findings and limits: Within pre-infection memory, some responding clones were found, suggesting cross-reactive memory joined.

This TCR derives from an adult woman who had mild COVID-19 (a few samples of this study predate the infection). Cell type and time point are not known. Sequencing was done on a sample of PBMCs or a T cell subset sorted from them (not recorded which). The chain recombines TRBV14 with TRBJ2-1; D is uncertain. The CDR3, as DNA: TGTGCCAGCAGCCAAGACCACTATGACAATGAGCAGTTCTTC. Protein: CASSQDHYDNEQFF. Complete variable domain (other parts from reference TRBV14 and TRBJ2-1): EAGVTQFPSHSVIEKGQTVTLRCDPISGHDNLYWYRRVMGKEIKFLLHFVKESKQDESGMPNNRFLAERTGGTYSTLKVQPAELEDSGVYFCASSQDHYDNEQFFGPGTRLTVL.